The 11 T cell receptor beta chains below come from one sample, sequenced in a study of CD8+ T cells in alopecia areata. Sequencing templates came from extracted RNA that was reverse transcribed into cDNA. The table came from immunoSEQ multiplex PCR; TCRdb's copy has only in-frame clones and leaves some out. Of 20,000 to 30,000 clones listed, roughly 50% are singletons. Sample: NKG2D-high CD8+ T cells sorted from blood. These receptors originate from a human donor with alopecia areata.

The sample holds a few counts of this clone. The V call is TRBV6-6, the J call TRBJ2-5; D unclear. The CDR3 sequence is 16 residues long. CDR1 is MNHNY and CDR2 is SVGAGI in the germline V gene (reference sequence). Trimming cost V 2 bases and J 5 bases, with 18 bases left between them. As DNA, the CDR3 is TGTGCCAGCAGTTACGGGGTTACGGAAATGGGGGAGACCCAGTACTTC. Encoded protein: CASSYGVTEMGETQYF.

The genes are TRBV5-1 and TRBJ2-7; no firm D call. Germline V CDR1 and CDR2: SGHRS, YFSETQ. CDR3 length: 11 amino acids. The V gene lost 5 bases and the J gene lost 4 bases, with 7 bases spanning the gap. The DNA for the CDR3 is TGCGCCAGCAGTCCTGGATACGAGCAGTACTTC. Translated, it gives CASSPGYEQYF.

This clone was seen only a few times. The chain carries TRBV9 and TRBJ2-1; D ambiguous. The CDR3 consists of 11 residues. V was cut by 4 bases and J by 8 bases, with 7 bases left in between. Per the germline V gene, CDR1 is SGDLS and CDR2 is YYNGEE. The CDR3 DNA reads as TGTGCCAGCAGCTATTTTGATGAGCAGTTCTTC. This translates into CASSYFDEQFF.

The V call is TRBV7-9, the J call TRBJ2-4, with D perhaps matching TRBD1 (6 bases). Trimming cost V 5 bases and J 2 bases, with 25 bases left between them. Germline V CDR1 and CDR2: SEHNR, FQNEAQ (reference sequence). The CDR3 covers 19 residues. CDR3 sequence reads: CASSQSRDPVGGSKNIQYF. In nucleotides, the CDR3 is TGTGCCAGCAGCCAAAGCCGGGACCCCGTAGGGGGTTCCAAAAACATTCAGTACTTC.

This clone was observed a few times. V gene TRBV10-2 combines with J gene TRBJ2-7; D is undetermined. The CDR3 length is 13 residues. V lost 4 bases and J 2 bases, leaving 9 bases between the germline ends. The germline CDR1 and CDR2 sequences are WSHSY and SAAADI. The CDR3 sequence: CASSGIGAYEQYF. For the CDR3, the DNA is TGCGCCAGCAGTGGAATAGGCGCCTACGAGCAGTACTTC.

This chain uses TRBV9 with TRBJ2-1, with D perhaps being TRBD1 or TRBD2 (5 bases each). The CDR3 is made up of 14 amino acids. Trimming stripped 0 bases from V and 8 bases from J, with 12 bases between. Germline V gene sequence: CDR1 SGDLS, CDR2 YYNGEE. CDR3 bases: TGTGCCAGCAGCGTAGTTGGTTGGGGACATGAGCAGTTCTTC. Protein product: CASSVVGWGHEQFF.

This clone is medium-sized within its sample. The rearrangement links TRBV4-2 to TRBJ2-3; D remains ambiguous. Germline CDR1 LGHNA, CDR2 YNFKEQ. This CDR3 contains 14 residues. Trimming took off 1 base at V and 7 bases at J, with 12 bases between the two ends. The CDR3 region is CASSQVVPDNTQYF. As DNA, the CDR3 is TGTGCCAGCAGCCAAGTTGTCCCTGATAATACGCAGTATTTT.

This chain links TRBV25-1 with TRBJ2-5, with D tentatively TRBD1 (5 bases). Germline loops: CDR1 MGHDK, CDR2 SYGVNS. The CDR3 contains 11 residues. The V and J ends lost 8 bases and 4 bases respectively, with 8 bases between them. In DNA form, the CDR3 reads TGTGCCAGCGGGGCGATAGAGACCCAGTACTTC. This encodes CASGAIETQYF.

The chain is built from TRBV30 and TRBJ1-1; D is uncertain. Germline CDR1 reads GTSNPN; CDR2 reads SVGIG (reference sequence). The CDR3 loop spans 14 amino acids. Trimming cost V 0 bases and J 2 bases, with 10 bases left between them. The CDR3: CAWSVPGRNTEAFF. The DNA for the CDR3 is TGTGCCTGGAGTGTCCCGGGCAGAAACACTGAAGCTTTCTTT. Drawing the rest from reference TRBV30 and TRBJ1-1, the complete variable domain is SQTIHQWPATLVQPVGSPLSLECTVEGTSNPNLYWYRQAAGRGLQLLFYSVGIGQISSEVPQNLSASRPQDRQFILSSKKLLLSDSGFYLCAWSVPGRNTEAFFGQGTRLTVV.

For the CDR3, the DNA is TGCAGTGCTGGAAAATGGTTTGAAGCTTTCTTT. It yields the protein CSAGKWFEAFF. The chain employs TRBV20-1 and TRBJ1-1; D not certain. CDR1 and CDR2 from the germline V gene are DFQATT and SNEGSKA (reference sequence). The CDR3 has 11 amino acids. Trimming shortened V by 5 bases and J by 7 bases, and 11 bases separated the two germline ends.

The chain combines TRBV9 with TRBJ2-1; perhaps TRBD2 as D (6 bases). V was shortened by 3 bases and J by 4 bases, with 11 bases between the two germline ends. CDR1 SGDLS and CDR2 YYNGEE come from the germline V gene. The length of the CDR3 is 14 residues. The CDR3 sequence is CASSAQTSYNEQFF. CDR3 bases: TGTGCCAGCAGCGCCCAGACTAGTTACAATGAGCAGTTCTTC.